Below are 20 T cell receptor beta chains sequenced from a single sample in a study of cytomegalovirus exposure and HLA in healthy donors. PCR amplification relied on 60 Vbeta primers (plus 13 Jbeta primers). Assay used: immunoSEQ multiplex PCR; TCRdb lists only in-frame clones, some missing. The table includes under 150,000 clones, 74% detected once. Input material: PBMCs. The receptors here all came from a woman aged 40-49 years in good health and CMV-seropositive.

This clone has only a few counts. V and J are TRBV6-4 and TRBJ2-2, with D maybe TRBD1 (7 bases). The V end was cut by 6 bases, the J end by 6 bases, with 14 bases between. CDR3 size: 14 residues. Per the germline V gene, CDR1 is MRHNA and CDR2 is SNTAGT. The CDR3 loop reads CASRRGRGAGELFF. The CDR3 nucleotides read TGTGCCAGCAGGAGGGGGCGCGGGGCCGGGGAGCTGTTTTTT.

This chain connects TRBV7-3 to TRBJ2-5; possible D gene TRBD1, 7 bases. Germline-derived CDR1 and CDR2 are SGHTA and FQGTGA. The CDR3 runs 16 residues. The V end was cut by 5 bases, the J end by 0 bases, with 16 bases between. The DNA of the CDR3 is TGTGCCAGCAGCCCGACAGGGAGGTGGGACCAAGAGACCCAGTACTTC. The encoded protein is CASSPTGRWDQETQYF. Variable domain in full (rest from reference TRBV7-3 and TRBJ2-5): GAGVSQTPSNKVTEKGKYVELRCDPISGHTALYWYRQSLGQGPEFLIYFQGTGAADDSGLPNDRFFAVRPEGSVSTLKIQRTERGDSAVYLCASSPTGRWDQETQYFGPGTRLLVL.

The chain uses TRBV5-1 and TRBJ1-2; D possibly corresponds to TRBD1 (6 bases). In germline, CDR1 is SGHRS, CDR2 YFSETQ. The germline V and J ends were trimmed by 2 bases and 8 bases, with 16 bases remaining between them. The CDR3 extends over 14 amino acids. The CDR3 region is CASSFMGQSSGYTF. CDR3 DNA: TGCGCCAGCAGCTTCATGGGACAATCGAGCGGCTACACCTTC.

The V call is TRBV19, the J call TRBJ2-3, with a possible D match to TRBD1 (6 bases). From germline, CDR1 is LNHDA and CDR2 SQIVND (reference sequence). The germline V and J ends were trimmed by 7 bases and 3 bases, with 8 bases remaining between them. CDR3 size: 12 residues. DNA of the CDR3: TGTGCCAGTAAAGGGGGTACAGATACGCAGTATTTT. Protein sequence: CASKGGTDTQYF.

Turning to this clone: This sample includes further DNA sequences coding for the same CDR3. The chain uses TRBV27 and TRBJ1-3; 8 bases are shared with TRBD1. Germline-derived CDR1 and CDR2 are MNHEY and SMNVEV (reference sequence). With 7 bases clipped from V and 2 bases from J, the junction kept 7 bases outside the gene matches. The CDR3 contains 15 residues. CDR3 in amino acids: CASKVTGAPGNTIYF. DNA for the CDR3: TGTGCCAGCAAGGTGACAGGGGCCCCTGGAAACACCATATATTTT.

The rearrangement uses TRBV5-1 and TRBJ2-1; 9 bases line up with TRBD1. The CDR3 runs 13 residues. With 5 bases clipped from V and 7 bases from J, the junction kept 4 bases outside the gene matches. From germline, CDR1 is SGHRS and CDR2 YFSETQ. The CDR3 nucleotides read TGCGCCAGCAGTAGGACAGGGGTGAATGAGCAGTTCTTC. Translated, it gives CASSRTGVNEQFF. Combining the CDR3 with reference TRBV5-1 and TRBJ2-1 gives the whole variable domain KAGVTQTPRYLIKTRGQQVTLSCSPISGHRSVSWYQQTPGQGLQFLFEYFSETQRNKGNFPGRFSGRQFSNSRSEMNVSTLELGDSALYLCASSRTGVNEQFFGPGTRLTVL.

This clone was found a few times. The chain couples TRBV7-2 to TRBJ2-7; 7 bases align to TRBD2. Germline-derived CDR1 and CDR2 are SGHTA and FQGNSA. Trimming took 6 bases from V and 0 from J; bases not matched to a gene: 8. The CDR3 runs 15 residues. The CDR3 is CASSSGTTYSYEQYF. As DNA, the CDR3 is TGTGCCAGCAGTTCCGGGACTACCTACTCCTACGAGCAGTACTTC.

This clone has more than one count but fewer than ten. This chain links TRBV2 with TRBJ2-1; TRBD2 is a possible D gene (5 bases). The CDR3 contains 14 residues. Germline V gene data show CDR1 as SNHLY and CDR2 as FYNNEI. V shed 7 bases and J shed 8 bases, with 18 bases lying between them. The CDR3 DNA reads as TGTGCCAGCAAACCCATGAGGGCGGGCGATGAGCAGTTCTTC. It yields the protein CASKPMRAGDEQFF. The full variable domain, rest sourced from reference TRBV2 and TRBJ2-1, is EPEVTQTPSHQVTQMGQEVILRCVPISNHLYFYWYRQILGQKVEFLVSFYNNEISEKSEIFDDQFSVERPDGSNFTLKIRSTKLEDSAMYFCASKPMRAGDEQFFGPGTRLTVL.

The rearrangement uses TRBV2 and TRBJ1-2, with D unclear. The CDR3 loop spans 13 amino acids. V was pared by 8 bases and J by 6 bases, with 16 bases between. Per germline, CDR1 SNHLY and CDR2 FYNNEI. The CDR3 DNA reads TGTGCCAGCTTTGGAGGGAAGAACAATGGCTACACCTTC. Its translation: CASFGGKNNGYTF.

The rearrangement uses TRBV29-1 and TRBJ2-3; TRBD1 is a possible D gene (5 bases). Germline CDR1 reads SQVTM; CDR2 reads ANQGSEA. The CDR3 contains 14 residues. Trimming left V 2 bases short and J 1 base short, with 10 bases between. The CDR3 protein is CSVEPDTRTDTQYF. The CDR3 nucleotides are TGCAGCGTTGAACCGGACACGCGCACAGATACGCAGTATTTT.

The chain carries TRBV4-1 and TRBJ2-1, with TRBD2 matching over 9 bases. CDR1 is MGHRA and CDR2 is YSYEKL in the germline V gene. The CDR3 covers 15 residues. Trimming cost V 1 base and J 10 bases; bases outside gene matches: 8. The CDR3 loop reads CASSQARAGGREQFF. DNA of the CDR3: TGCGCCAGCAGCCAAGCGCGAGCGGGGGGCAGGGAGCAGTTCTTC.

V and J are TRBV7-2 and TRBJ2-6, with 7 positions matching TRBD1. The CDR3 spans 15 residues. Germline trimming cut 5 bases from V and 4 bases from J; bases unmatched to any gene: 5. Germline CDR1 and CDR2: SGHTA and FQGNSA. CDR3 region: CASSKTGTGANVLTF. CDR3 DNA: TGTGCCAGCAGCAAGACAGGGACAGGGGCCAACGTCCTGACTTTC.

The chain combines TRBV19 with TRBJ2-2; 7 nucleotides match TRBD2. In germline, CDR1 is LNHDA, CDR2 SQIVND (reference sequence). This CDR3 is built from 17 residues. The V gene end was trimmed by 1 base and the J gene end by 1 base; junction bases not matched to a gene: 6. The CDR3 protein is CASSIGGGELNTGELFF. The CDR3 DNA follows: TGTGCCAGTAGTATAGGGGGAGGGGAATTGAACACCGGGGAGCTGTTTTTT.

The chain carries TRBV6-5 and TRBJ1-2; 12 bases are shared with TRBD1. The CDR3 consists of 12 residues. With V trimmed by 7 bases and J by 8 bases, 2 bases remained unmatched. Germline V gene sequence: CDR1 MNHEY, CDR2 SVGAGI. CDR3 coding DNA: TGTGCCAGCACTGGGACAGGGGGCGGCTACACCTTC. This sequence encodes CASTGTGGGYTF.

The rearrangement joins TRBV7-9 to TRBJ2-1; possibly TRBD2 for D (6 bases). The germline CDR1 and CDR2 sequences are SEHNR and FQNEAQ (reference sequence). The CDR3 covers 15 residues. V shed 5 bases and J shed 2 bases, with 13 bases lying between them. The CDR3 DNA reads as TGTGCCAGCAGCCCTCGGAGGGATGCCTACAATGAGCAGTTCTTC. Encoded protein: CASSPRRDAYNEQFF.

The V call is TRBV5-4, the J call TRBJ1-1, with D maybe TRBD1 (6 bases). Trimming took 4 bases from V and 4 from J, leaving 11 bases between them. Germline CDR1 reads SGHNT; CDR2 reads YYREEE (reference sequence). The CDR3 covers 13 residues. DNA for the CDR3: TGTGCCAGCAGCGAGGACAGAGGCACTGAAGCTTTCTTT. This codes for CASSEDRGTEAFF.

The chain combines TRBV9 with TRBJ2-2; 8 bases are a match to TRBD2. Germline CDR1 is SGDLS and CDR2 is YYNGEE. V lost 0 bases and J lost 4; bases outside the gene matches: 5. The CDR3 extends over 16 amino acids. DNA for the CDR3: TGTGCCAGCAGCGTAGGGGTACTAGCGGCCACCGGGGAGCTGTTTTTT. As protein: CASSVGVLAATGELFF.

The chain joins TRBV5-4 to TRBJ2-6; D may be TRBD2 (6 bases). Germline V gives CDR1 SGHNT, CDR2 YYREEE (reference sequence). V dropped 4 bases and J dropped 1 base, with 9 bases sitting between them. The CDR3 spans 15 residues. CDR3 amino acids: CASSPGGSGANVLTF. The CDR3 region has the DNA TGTGCCAGCAGCCCTGGAGGGTCTGGGGCCAACGTCCTGACTTTC.

The gene calls are TRBV7-2 and TRBJ2-3; 9 nucleotides agree with TRBD2. Germline CDR1 and CDR2: SGHTA and FQGNSA. The CDR3 extends over 17 amino acids. V shed 5 bases and J 4 bases; nucleotides not matched to a gene: 13. CDR3 DNA sequence: TGTGCCAGCAGCCCGAGGCGGGGGGGCATTCGCCCAGATACGCAGTATTTT. Encoded protein: CASSPRRGGIRPDTQYF.

V is TRBV2 and J is TRBJ2-1, with 8 bases lining up with TRBD2. The trim removed 6 bases at V and 5 bases at J, leaving 9 bases unmatched. CDR3 length: 15 residues. Germline CDR1 and CDR2: SNHLY and FYNNEI. Here the CDR3 reads CASSLSGTANNEQFF. In nucleotides, the CDR3 is TGTGCCAGCAGCCTTAGCGGGACGGCGAACAATGAGCAGTTCTTC. Drawing the rest from reference TRBV2 and TRBJ2-1, the complete variable domain is EPEVTQTPSHQVTQMGQEVILRCVPISNHLYFYWYRQILGQKVEFLVSFYNNEISEKSEIFDDQFSVERPDGSNFTLKIRSTKLEDSAMYFCASSLSGTANNEQFFGPGTRLTVL.